This T cell receptor (beta chain) came from a study of T cells after yellow fever vaccination. Germline assignment: CDR1 SGHDN and CDR2 FVKESK. V gave up 3 bases and J gave up 9 bases, with 5 bases separating them. The CDR3 is 11 residues long. Generation of TCR cDNA used 5'RACE template switching (which added a universal primer site and UMIs). In TCRdb, the 5' RACE reads were re-called with MiXCR into one record per CDR3 protein. The sample lists 230,000 or so distinct CDR3 sequences; roughly 3.5% were seen once. This clonotype was observed a handful of times. Antigen specificity is unknown. General study points: Most primary-vaccination clones reappeared after the booster (more than 95% CD4, roughly 90% CD8).

The clonotype comes from a man aged 18 to 29 who received the YFV17D yellow fever vaccine. Sequences were derived from PBMCs, sampled 15 days after the yellow fever booster vaccination. V and J are TRBV14 and TRBJ2-2; D remains ambiguous. The CDR3 DNA is TGTGCCAGCAGCCAGTTCAGGGAGCTGTTTTTT. It translates to CASSQFRELFF.